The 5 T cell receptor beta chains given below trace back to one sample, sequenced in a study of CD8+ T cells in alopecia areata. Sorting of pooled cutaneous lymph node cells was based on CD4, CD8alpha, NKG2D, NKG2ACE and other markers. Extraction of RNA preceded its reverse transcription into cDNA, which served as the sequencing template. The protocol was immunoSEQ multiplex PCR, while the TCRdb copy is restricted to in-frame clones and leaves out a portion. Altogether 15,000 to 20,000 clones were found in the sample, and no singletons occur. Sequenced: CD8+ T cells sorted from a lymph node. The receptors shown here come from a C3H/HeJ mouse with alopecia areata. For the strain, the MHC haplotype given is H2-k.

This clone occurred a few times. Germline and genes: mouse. Here the CDR3 reads CASSDALGWQDTQYF. CDR3 bases read: TGTGCCAGCAGTGATGCCCTGGGATGGCAAGAC. V usage is TRBV13-1 and J usage is TRBJ2-5, with a possible D match to TRBD2 (5 bases). The read comes to an end 4 residues before the CDR3 does, leaving the germline J gene to fill in the end. Germline V gives CDR1 NSHNY, CDR2 SYGAGN. V was trimmed by 0 bases and J by 3 bases, leaving 11 bases between them. The CDR3 runs to 15 residues.

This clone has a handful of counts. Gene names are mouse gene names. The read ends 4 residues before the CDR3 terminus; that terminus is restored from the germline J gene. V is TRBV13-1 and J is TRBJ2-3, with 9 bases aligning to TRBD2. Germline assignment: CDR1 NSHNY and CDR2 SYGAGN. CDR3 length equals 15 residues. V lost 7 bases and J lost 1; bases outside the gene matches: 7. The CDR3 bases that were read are TGTGCCAGCCTCCGGGACTGGGTCGGTGCAGAA. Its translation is CASLRDWVGAE. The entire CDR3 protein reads CASLRDWVGAETLYF.

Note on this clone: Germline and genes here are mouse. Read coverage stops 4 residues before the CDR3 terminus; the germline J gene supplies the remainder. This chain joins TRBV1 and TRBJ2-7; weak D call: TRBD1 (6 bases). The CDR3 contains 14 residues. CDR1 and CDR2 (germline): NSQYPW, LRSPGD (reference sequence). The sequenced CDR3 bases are TGCACCTGCAGTGCAGAACTAGGGACATAT. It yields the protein CTCSAELGTY. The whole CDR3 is CTCSAELGTYEQYF.

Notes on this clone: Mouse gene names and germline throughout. CDR3 bases read: TGTGCCAGCAGTGATGGGACAACTAGTCAAAAC. It encodes CASSDGTTSQN. The whole CDR3 sequence reads CASSDGTTSQNTLYF. The genes are TRBV13-3 and TRBJ2-4, with D possibly being TRBD1 (5 bases). The read is 4 residues too short to cover the CDR3 end, so that end is filled in from the germline J gene. Germline V CDR1 and CDR2: NNHDY, SYVADS. The CDR3 covers 15 residues. V shed 0 bases and J shed 0 bases, with 8 bases lying between them.

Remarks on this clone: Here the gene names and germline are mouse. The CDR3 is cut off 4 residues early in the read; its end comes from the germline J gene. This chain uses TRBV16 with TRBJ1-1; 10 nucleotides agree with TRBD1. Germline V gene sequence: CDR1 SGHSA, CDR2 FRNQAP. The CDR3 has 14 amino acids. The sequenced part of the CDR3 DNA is TGTGCAAGCAGCTTAGGGGGACAGGGGAGA. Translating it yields CASSLGGQGR. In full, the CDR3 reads CASSLGGQGREVFF.